This T cell receptor beta chain was documented in a study of T cell responses to AZD1222 COVID-19 vaccine. General study findings and limits: Dominant at 160-218 and 743-854, vaccine-associated CD4 TCRs also spanned spike. Baseline antibody screening turned up just a handful of seropositive AZD1222 recipients. Donors, mostly white British, included more females; clonal diversity was possibly underestimated. The study found Spike-specific TCR breadth and depth rose after two AZD1222 doses.

About this clone itself: What it binds is not known.

Assay used: immunoSEQ multiplex PCR; TCRdb lists only in-frame clones, some missing. This sample has over 95,000 clones, with just under 90% found just once. Trimming pared 5 bases from V and 5 bases from J, leaving 18 bases between. The CDR3 is made up of 15 amino acids. Germline CDR1 LGHDT, CDR2 YNNKEL (reference sequence). The sequencing here drew on peripheral blood, taken on day 0 of AZD1222 vaccination. The V and J genes are TRBV3-1 (or the pseudogene TRBV3-2) and TRBJ2-5; the D call may be TRBD1 or TRBD2 (5 bases each). The TCR comes from an adult in good health. The CDR3 DNA sequence: TGTGCCAGCAGCACTATTCCGGCAGGGAGCGAGACCCAGTACTTC. It specifies CASSTIPAGSETQYF.